This is a list of T cell receptor beta chains from one sample in a study of T cell repertoires in cytomegalovirus infection. TCRdb re-derived calls from the reads in MiXCR, one entry per CDR3 protein. The table lists 54,000 or so distinct CDR3 sequences, about a third of them singletons. Which antigens these TCRs recognize remains unknown. The sample taken for sequencing was PBMCs, sequenced either directly or after in vitro stimulation (not recorded which). These receptors were obtained from a human donor in good health (CMV status not recorded). Some clones in this sample may be carry-over from other donors' samples. Both conserved end residues are part of each CDR3. D genes are given only for firm matches. Clone size appears in some rows only: once, few, many, or a class for an expanded clone.

j_gene	abundance	d_gene	v_gene	CDR3nt	CDR3aa
TRBJ1-2	many	-	TRBV7-8	TGTGCCAGCAGCTTAGGTGCAGGTTATAACTATGGCTACACCTTC	CASSLGAGYNYGYTF
TRBJ2-5	-	-	TRBV7-6	TGTGCCAGCAGCTTAGTGGCCCCCGTAGGCCAGTACTTC	CASSLVAPVGQYF
TRBJ1-1	few	-	TRBV6-1	TGTGCCAGCAGGAGCAGGGAAGGCACTGAAGCTTTCTTT	CASRSREGTEAFF
TRBJ1-4	few	-	TRBV11-2	TGTGCCAGCAGCTTGCAGGGAACTAATGAAAAACTGTTTTTT	CASSLQGTNEKLFF
TRBJ1-1	few	-	TRBV3-1	TGTGCCAGCAGCCAAGTGGACACTTGGGCCGGGAACACTGAAGCTTTCTTT	CASSQVDTWAGNTEAFF
TRBJ2-5	-	-	TRBV7-9	TGTGCCAGCAGCTTAGGAGGACGCCAAGAGACCCAGTACTTC	CASSLGGRQETQYF
TRBJ2-7	few	-	TRBV27	TGTGCCAGCAGAACAGGTGGCTCCTACGAGCAGTACTTC	CASRTGGSYEQYF
TRBJ2-5	-	TRBD2	TRBV7-9	TGTGCCAGCACCCGGACTAGCGACCAAGAGACCCAGTACTTC	CASTRTSDQETQYF
TRBJ2-2	few	-	TRBV7-2	TGTGCCAGCAGCTCCGACAACACCGGGGAGCTGTTTTTT	CASSSDNTGELFF
TRBJ1-5	few	TRBD1	TRBV12-3/TRBV12-4	TGTGCCAGCAGTCCAGGGGGGCCGAGCAATCAGCCCCAGCATTTT	CASSPGGPSNQPQHF
TRBJ1-4	-	-	TRBV12-3/TRBV12-4	TGTGCCAGCAGGACACTTCGGGAAAAACTGTTTTTT	CASRTLREKLFF
TRBJ2-5	-	TRBD1	TRBV9	TGTGCCAGCAGCGTAGATTACAGGGGGGAGACCCAGTACTTC	CASSVDYRGETQYF
TRBJ2-5	few	TRBD1	TRBV7-9	TGTGCCAGCAGCTTAAGGGGGCCCGAAACCTACTTC	CASSLRGPETYF
TRBJ1-1	many	-	TRBV7-2	TGTGCCAGCAGCCAACAGATGAACACTGAAGCTTTCTTT	CASSQQMNTEAFF
TRBJ2-3	-	-	TRBV11-3	TGTGCCAGCAGCTTAGACGGGAGTACAGATACGCAGTATTTT	CASSLDGSTDTQYF
TRBJ2-3	-	TRBD2	TRBV3-1	TGTGCCAGCAGCCAAGGAGCGGGGACGCAGTATTTT	CASSQGAGTQYF
TRBJ1-6	many	-	TRBV7-2	TGTGCCAGCAGCCCGACAGTTTATAATTCACCCCTCCACTTT	CASSPTVYNSPLHF
TRBJ1-6	few	-	TRBV20-1	TGCAGTGCTAGGGGTCGGGGCAGGGATGGCTCACCCCTCCACTTT	CSARGRGRDGSPLHF
TRBJ1-6	-	-	TRBV5-6	TGTGCCAGCAGCCGTTTGGACGGAGGAGATTCACCCCTCCACTTT	CASSRLDGGDSPLHF
TRBJ1-2	-	-	TRBV9	TGTGCCAGCAGCCCCCTCCAGGGTATTTATGGCTACACCTTC	CASSPLQGIYGYTF
TRBJ2-7	few	-	TRBV7-2	TGTGCCAGCAGCCGCGGGCAGGTTAGCTACGAGCAGTACTTC	CASSRGQVSYEQYF
TRBJ1-5	-	-	TRBV12-3/TRBV12-4	TGTGCCAGCAGTCCAAGGTTGGGCAATCAGCCCCAGCATTTT	CASSPRLGNQPQHF
TRBJ1-2	few	-	TRBV28	TGTGCCAGCAGTCCTCACAGGGAAACGGGCTATGGCTACACCTTC	CASSPHRETGYGYTF
TRBJ2-5	-	TRBD2	TRBV7-4	TGTGCCAGCAGCTTAAAAGGACTAGCGGGAGCTGGGGAGACCCAGTACTTC	CASSLKGLAGAGETQYF
TRBJ2-5	many	-	TRBV20-1	TGCAGTGCCTGGTCAGGAGGGAACCAAGAGACCCAGTACTTC	CSAWSGGNQETQYF
TRBJ1-5	-	-	TRBV11-2	TGTGCCAGCAGCTTAGACGGGGGTCTCGGGAATCAGCCCCAGCATTTT	CASSLDGGLGNQPQHF
TRBJ1-4	-	-	TRBV18	TGTGCCAGCTCCCCGGCGCGGGGGATTGAAAAACTGTTTTTT	CASSPARGIEKLFF
TRBJ1-5	-	-	TRBV20-1	TGCAGTGCTAGTCCCTCTGGCACCTACTATAGCAATCAGCCCCAGCATTTT	CSASPSGTYYSNQPQHF
TRBJ2-3	-	TRBD2	TRBV5-4	TGTGCCAGCAGCTTCCCTAGCGGGAACACAGATACGCAGTATTTT	CASSFPSGNTDTQYF
TRBJ2-1	few	TRBD1	TRBV5-4	TGTGCCAGCAGCCGGGACAGGGGACTAGGGGCCTACAATGAGCAGTTCTTC	CASSRDRGLGAYNEQFF
TRBJ2-1	-	TRBD1	TRBV6-6	TGTGCCAGTTCAATTGACAGGGGGCTAATCAATGAGCAGTTCTTC	CASSIDRGLINEQFF
TRBJ2-6	-	-	TRBV4-1	TGCGCCAGCAGCCAAGACAGGGAAGTTTCTGGGGCCAACGTCCTGACTTTC	CASSQDREVSGANVLTF
TRBJ2-1	-	-	TRBV5-1	TGCGCCAGCAGTTTGGGGTCGGGGAATGAGCAGTTCTTC	CASSLGSGNEQFF
TRBJ2-7	-	TRBD2	TRBV27	TGTGCCAGCAGTTTAGCCGGGACTAGCGGGGCCTACGAGCAGTACTTC	CASSLAGTSGAYEQYF
TRBJ2-5	-	-	TRBV6-2/TRBV6-3	TGTGCCAGCAGAAGGGACTCACTAGAAGAGACCCAGTACTTC	CASRRDSLEETQYF
TRBJ2-3	few	-	TRBV7-2	TGTGCCAGCAGCTTTGAAGTGGGAGAGGCAGATACGCAGTATTTT	CASSFEVGEADTQYF